These 26 T cell receptor beta chains came from one sample sequenced in a study of blood T cell repertoires in COVID-19. Profiling relied on immunoSEQ multiplex PCR, and the TCRdb table lists in-frame clones only, not all of them. The sample holds a few hundred thousand clones, approximately 91% seen once. Sequenced sample: peripheral blood. These TCRs come from a woman between 40 and 50 years old who had recovered from COVID-19.

This clone occurred once. This sequence joins TRBV4-1 and TRBJ2-3, with D hard to call. Trimming removed 0 bases at V and 5 bases at J, with 6 bases between. The CDR3 contains 13 residues. Germline V lookup: CDR1 MGHRA, CDR2 YSYEKL. The CDR3 DNA reads as TGCGCCAGCAGCCAAGAGCGCGGAGATACGCAGTATTTT. Protein product: CASSQERGDTQYF.

In its sample, this clone was seen once. The rearrangement joins TRBV12-3 or TRBV12-4 to TRBJ2-7; tentatively, D is TRBD1 (6 bases). V was pared by 0 bases and J by 7 bases, with 10 bases between. The CDR3 is 13 residues long. CDR3 loop: CASSLALDREQYF. CDR3 in DNA: TGTGCCAGCAGTTTAGCCCTCGACAGGGAGCAGTACTTC.

The chain has TRBV3-1 (or the pseudogene TRBV3-2) and TRBJ1-3; perhaps TRBD1 as D (5 bases). Germline V gene sequence: CDR1 LGHDT, CDR2 YNNKEL (reference sequence). There are 15 residues in the CDR3. The V and J ends lost 2 bases and 1 base respectively, with 9 bases between them. CDR3 in DNA: TGTGCCAGCAGCCAACAGGGAGGGTCTGGAAACACCATATATTTT. This sequence encodes CASSQQGGSGNTIYF.

The sample holds one count of this clone. V usage is TRBV19 and J usage is TRBJ2-1, with D possibly being TRBD2 (6 bases). CDR1 is LNHDA and CDR2 is SQIVND in the germline V gene (reference sequence). Trimming pared 6 bases from V and 4 bases from J, leaving 19 bases between. The CDR3 length is 16 residues. This CDR3 reads CASRLRGSGTYNEQFF. CDR3 DNA: TGTGCCAGTAGGCTGCGTGGTAGCGGTACTTACAATGAGCAGTTCTTC.

J is TRBJ2-5 and V is TRBV5-4; 8 bases map to TRBD2. This CDR3 comprises 15 residues. With 4 bases clipped from V and 1 base from J, the junction kept 6 bases outside the gene matches. Germline loops: CDR1 SGHNT, CDR2 YYREEE (reference sequence). The CDR3 here is CASSPPAGGQETQYF. The CDR3, as DNA: TGTGCCAGCAGCCCCCCCGCGGGAGGCCAAGAGACCCAGTACTTC.

The J gene is TRBJ2-7, the V gene TRBV6-1, with D possibly matching TRBD1 (5 bases). There are 11 residues in the CDR3. Germline V gene sequence: CDR1 MNHNS, CDR2 SASEGT. The V end lost 3 bases, the J end lost 6 bases, and 6 bases lay between the germline ends. The CDR3 loop is CASSDGAEQYF. The CDR3 DNA sequence: TGTGCCAGCAGTGATGGGGCCGAGCAGTACTTC.

This clone occurred once. The V gene is TRBV4-1, the J gene TRBJ2-7; 13 positions agree with TRBD2. The junction had 6 bases not matched to a gene; V was cut back by 4 bases and J by 0 bases. The CDR3 extends over 17 amino acids. Germline assignment: CDR1 MGHRA and CDR2 YSYEKL. The chain's CDR3 is CASSPRLAGGNSYEQYF. The DNA of the CDR3 is TGCGCCAGCAGCCCGCGACTAGCGGGAGGCAACTCCTACGAGCAGTACTTC.

CDR3 DNA sequence: TGTGCCAGTAGTTATGGACTAGCGGGAGATAATGAGCAGTTCTTC. Translated, it gives CASSYGLAGDNEQFF. The chain has TRBV19 and TRBJ2-1, with 13 nucleotides matching TRBD2. Losses at the gene ends were 5 bases for V and 7 bases for J; bases not matched to a gene: 5. This CDR3 has 15 amino acids. The germline CDR1 and CDR2 sequences are LNHDA and SQIVND (reference sequence).

This chain links TRBV2 with TRBJ2-5, with D uncertain. The CDR3 spans 13 residues. CDR1 is SNHLY, CDR2 FYNNEI, per germline. The germline V and J ends were trimmed by 7 bases and 2 bases, with 11 bases remaining between them. The CDR3 DNA sequence: TGTGCCAGCAACTACCAGAGACAAGAGACCCAGTACTTC. It specifies CASNYQRQETQYF.

The V and J genes are TRBV4-2 and TRBJ2-7, with TRBD2 identical over 12 bases. Germline CDR1 is LGHNA and CDR2 is YNFKEQ. Germline trimming cut 0 bases from V and 7 bases from J; bases unmatched to any gene: 4. The CDR3 extends over 15 amino acids. CDR3: CASSQDLAGGREQYF. The CDR3 region has the DNA TGTGCCAGCAGCCAAGACCTAGCGGGAGGGCGAGAGCAGTACTTC.

This clone was picked up many times. This chain connects TRBV4-1 to TRBJ2-3; possible D gene TRBD2, 5 bases. The CDR3 runs 17 residues. From germline, CDR1 is MGHRA and CDR2 YSYEKL. V dropped 0 bases and J dropped 0 bases, with 13 bases sitting between them. This CDR3 is CASSQDRRAASTDTQYF. In nucleotides, the CDR3 is TGCGCCAGCAGCCAAGATAGGCGGGCCGCTAGCACAGATACGCAGTATTTT.

V and J are TRBV7-3 and TRBJ2-2; TRBD1 matches 8 bases. This CDR3 contains 19 residues. Trimming took 2 bases from V and 1 from J; bases not matched to a gene: 12. Germline assignment: CDR1 SGHTA and CDR2 FQGTGA. Here the CDR3 DNA reads TGTGCCAGCAGCTTACAAATAATCCTAGGGACAGGGAACACCGGGGAGCTGTTTTTT. Translating it yields CASSLQIILGTGNTGELFF.

The rearrangement joins TRBV27 to TRBJ2-3, with a possible D match to TRBD2 (5 bases). V dropped 4 bases and J dropped 2 bases, with 16 bases sitting between them. Germline CDR1 reads MNHEY; CDR2 reads SMNVEV (reference sequence). The CDR3 runs to 16 residues. CDR3 DNA sequence: TGTGCCAGCAGTTCCCTAAGGGAGCCGATCACAGATACGCAGTATTTT. This encodes CASSSLREPITDTQYF.

CDR3 nucleotide sequence: TGTGCCATCAGTGAAGCCGGGACAGGGGGGATCTACGAGCAGTACTTC. Encoded protein: CAISEAGTGGIYEQYF. The chain combines TRBV10-3 with TRBJ2-7, with 11 bases matching TRBD1. Trimming at V came to 3 bases and at J to 3 bases, leaving 7 bases not matched to a gene. The CDR3 spans 16 residues. CDR1 and CDR2 (germline): ENHRY, SYGVKD.

The sample holds one count of this clone. J is TRBJ2-3 and V is TRBV6-5, with TRBD1 matching 7 bases. The germline V gene has CDR1 MNHEY and CDR2 SVGAGI. The CDR3 totals 16 residues. Trimming removed 2 bases from V and 4 bases from J; junction bases left unmatched: 9. The CDR3 DNA is TGTGCCAGCAGTTACCCTACAGGGGAAGGGGCAGATACGCAGTATTTT. Translating it yields CASSYPTGEGADTQYF.

The genes are TRBV7-3 and TRBJ1-2; no definite D call. Germline loops: CDR1 SGHTA, CDR2 FQGTGA. The ends were cut back, 1 base at V and 6 bases at J, with 12 bases in the middle. This CDR3 contains 14 residues. The CDR3, as DNA: TGTGCCAGCAGCTTAAGTCAGGAAGGCCATGGCTACACCTTC. Protein sequence: CASSLSQEGHGYTF.

The rearrangement uses TRBV6-2 or TRBV6-3 and TRBJ2-1, with 7 bases matching TRBD1. The CDR3 is 15 amino acids. CDR1 is MNHEY, CDR2 SVGEGT, per germline. V lost 5 bases and J lost 4; bases outside the gene matches: 8. CDR3 sequence (DNA): TGTGCCAGCAGTGACCCAGGGGGTGGGTACAATGAGCAGTTCTTC. It codes for CASSDPGGGYNEQFF.

This sequence joins TRBV4-1 and TRBJ2-1, with a possible D match to TRBD2 (5 bases). The CDR3 is 15 amino acids. CDR1 is MGHRA and CDR2 is YSYEKL in the germline V gene. Trimming removed 3 bases from V and 8 bases from J, with 17 bases in between. CDR3 residues: CASSQGERDGDEQFF. The CDR3 DNA reads TGCGCCAGCAGCCAGGGAGAACGGGATGGGGATGAGCAGTTCTTC.

The chain links TRBV30 to TRBJ1-1, with a possible D match to TRBD1 (5 bases). Trimming shortened V by 0 bases and J by 6 bases, and 14 bases separated the two germline ends. CDR3 length equals 14 residues. Germline V gene data show CDR1 as GTSNPN and CDR2 as SVGIG (reference sequence). The CDR3 nucleotides are TGTGCCTGGAGTGTGGGGCAGGGATTTGCTGAAGCTTTCTTT. Translating it yields CAWSVGQGFAEAFF.

This chain joins TRBV5-1 and TRBJ1-1; 8 bases agree with TRBD1. Germline lookup yields CDR1 SGHRS and CDR2 YFSETQ. This CDR3 comprises 17 residues. The trim removed 4 bases at V and 0 bases at J, leaving 11 bases unmatched. The CDR3 protein is CASSQDREHPLNTEAFF. The CDR3 DNA sequence: TGCGCCAGCAGCCAGGACAGGGAGCATCCTTTGAACACTGAAGCTTTCTTT.

The chain combines TRBV14 with TRBJ2-1; D is perhaps TRBD2 (6 bases). This CDR3 has 15 amino acids. V lost 9 bases and J lost 8, with 23 bases in between. CDR1 SGHDN and CDR2 FVKESK come from the germline V gene. CDR3 in DNA: TGTGCCAGTCCTAGAGGGGCGGGACGAATCTATGAGCAGTTCTTC. Protein product: CASPRGAGRIYEQFF.

J is TRBJ2-7 and V is TRBV13; 13 bases line up with TRBD2. The CDR3 loop spans 17 amino acids. In germline, CDR1 is PRHDT, CDR2 FYEKMQ (reference sequence). Germline trimming cut 5 bases from V and 3 bases from J; bases unmatched to any gene: 10. The CDR3 region has the DNA TGTGCCAGCAGCCTATGGGGGACTAGCGGGAATAACTACGAGCAGTACTTC. Its translation is CASSLWGTSGNNYEQYF.

This clone came up once. The V call is TRBV13, the J call TRBJ2-1, with 16 nucleotides matching TRBD2. The CDR3 has 18 amino acids. Germline V gene data show CDR1 as PRHDT and CDR2 as FYEKMQ (reference sequence). Germline trimming cut 5 bases from V and 0 bases from J; bases unmatched to any gene: 4. The CDR3 DNA reads TGTGCCAGCAGCCGGGGACTAGCGGGAGGGCCCTCCTACAATGAGCAGTTCTTC. It translates to CASSRGLAGGPSYNEQFF.

The chain joins TRBV25-1 to TRBJ2-7; perhaps TRBD2 as D (6 bases). Trimming pared 3 bases from V and 6 bases from J, leaving 12 bases between. Germline-derived CDR1 and CDR2 are MGHDK and SYGVNS. The CDR3 length is 13 residues. The CDR3 DNA sequence: TGTGCCAGCAGTGATACTACGGAGGGCGAGCAGTACTTC. Protein: CASSDTTEGEQYF.

This clone was detected only once. J is TRBJ2-5 and V is TRBV29-1; 7 nucleotides agree with TRBD2. Germline V gene data show CDR1 as SQVTM and CDR2 as ANQGSEA. This CDR3 is 15 amino acids long. V shed 4 bases, J shed 5 bases, and the junction held 13 bases outside the gene matches. CDR3 bases: TGCAGCGTTGGAACCCTTGCGGGAGTAGGTGAGACCCAGTACTTC. It is translated as CSVGTLAGVGETQYF.

The V gene is TRBV10-1, the J gene TRBJ2-7, with a tentative D call TRBD2 (5 bases). V was shortened by 6 bases and J by 4 bases, with 10 bases between the two germline ends. Germline loops: CDR1 WNHNN, CDR2 SYGVQD (reference sequence). The CDR3 covers 12 residues. The DNA of the CDR3 is TGCGCCAGCAGGGTCACGGGGTACGAGCAGTACTTC. It is translated as CASRVTGYEQYF.